A selection of T cell receptor beta chains follows, all from one sample in a study of cytomegalovirus exposure and HLA in healthy donors. Measured with immunoSEQ multiplex PCR; TCRdb has only the in-frame clones, and not every one. This sample has roughly 130,000 clones; 80% occur once, and the top ten carry 2% to 2.5%. Sequenced material: PBMCs. Source of these receptors: a man aged 30 to 45 in good health and CMV-seronegative. CDR3s include the opening cysteine and the closing phenylalanine or tryptophan. The D gene is left open where the match is weak. Size is omitted from some rows. Given values are once, few, many or a class for expanded clones.

>-|TRBJ2-2|-|TRBV4-3
CASSQDGGAIGELFF
TGCGCCAGCAGCCAAGATGGAGGGGCGATCGGGGAGCTGTTTTTT
>-|TRBJ2-3|-|TRBV5-8
CASSWKTGPGTDTQYF
TGTGCCAGCAGCTGGAAGACTGGCCCCGGCACAGATACGCAGTATTTT
>-|TRBJ2-7|once|TRBV21-1
CANGPGQGVHEQYF
TGTGCCAATGGCCCGGGACAGGGCGTCCACGAGCAGTACTTC
>-|TRBJ2-4|few|TRBV20-1
CSAPLNIQYF
TGCAGTGCCCCATTGAACATTCAGTACTTC
>TRBD1|TRBJ2-2|-|TRBV29-1
CSVSGTGAGTGELFF
TGCAGCGTCTCCGGGACAGGGGCGGGCACCGGGGAGCTGTTTTTT
>-|TRBJ1-1|-|TRBV27
CASSSLGGEGTEAFF
TGTGCCAGCAGTTCCCTAGGGGGTGAGGGCACTGAAGCTTTCTTT
>TRBD1|TRBJ1-2|-|TRBV28
CASSPTGEHGYTF
TGTGCCAGCAGTCCAACAGGGGAACATGGCTACACCTTC
>-|TRBJ2-5|few|TRBV29-1
CSVAPRGIGGETQYF
TGCAGCGTTGCTCCCAGGGGAATAGGGGGAGAGACCCAGTACTTC
>TRBD1|TRBJ2-1|-|TRBV19
CATQRDRYNEQFF
TGTGCCACCCAACGGGACAGATACAATGAGCAGTTCTTC
>TRBD1|TRBJ2-1|few|TRBV25-1
CASSLLRDRGLGHNEQFF
TGTGCCAGCAGCCTTCTCCGGGACAGGGGATTGGGCCACAATGAGCAGTTCTTC
>-|TRBJ1-1|-|TRBV5-6
CASRIGLTNTEAFF
TGTGCCAGCAGGATCGGACTCACGAACACTGAAGCTTTCTTT
>TRBD1|TRBJ2-5|-|TRBV5-1
CASSLGIWDSSETQYF
TGCGCCAGCAGCTTGGGAATTTGGGACAGTTCGGAGACCCAGTACTTC
>TRBD1|TRBJ1-1|-|TRBV19
CASTRDRGLNTEAFF
TGTGCCAGTACTCGGGACAGGGGGCTGAACACTGAAGCTTTCTTT
>-|TRBJ2-1|few|TRBV19
CASSVYYNEQFF
TGTGCCAGTAGTGTTTATTACAATGAGCAGTTCTTC
>TRBD1|TRBJ2-1|-|TRBV7-9
CASSPKLASGQGAYNEQFF
TGTGCCAGCAGCCCTAAACTGGCGTCCGGACAGGGGGCTTATAATGAGCAGTTCTTC
>TRBD1|TRBJ1-4|-|TRBV7-9
CASSSSLTGGVEKLFF
TGTGCCAGCAGTTCTTCCTTGACAGGGGGTGTTGAAAAACTGTTTTTT
>TRBD2|TRBJ2-2|few|TRBV28
CASHAAGGYAGELFF
TGTGCCAGTCATGCGGCGGGAGGGTACGCCGGGGAGCTGTTTTTT
>TRBD1|TRBJ1-1|-|TRBV10-3
CAISAGQASTEAFF
TGTGCCATCAGTGCAGGACAGGCCAGCACTGAAGCTTTCTTT
>-|TRBJ1-1|-|TRBV6-6
CASSNRGGLGTEAFF
TGTGCCAGCAGTAACCGGGGGGGGCTAGGCACTGAAGCTTTCTTT
>TRBD2|TRBJ2-7|-|TRBV14
CASSPGGGEQYF
TGTGCCAGCAGCCCAGGCGGGGGCGAGCAGTACTTC
>-|TRBJ2-2|-|TRBV14
CVSSQAFRTGELFF
TGTGTCAGCAGCCAAGCTTTCCGTACCGGGGAGCTGTTTTTT
>TRBD1|TRBJ2-3|-|TRBV10-3
CAIRGQGPDTQYF
TGTGCCATCAGGGGACAGGGACCAGATACGCAGTATTTT
>-|TRBJ2-7|-|TRBV27
CASSRSAGYEQYF
TGTGCCAGCAGTCGAAGCGCAGGGTACGAGCAGTACTTC
>-|TRBJ2-7|-|TRBV21-1
CASAGGTGDEQYF
TGTGCCAGCGCTGGGGGGACAGGGGACGAGCAGTACTTC